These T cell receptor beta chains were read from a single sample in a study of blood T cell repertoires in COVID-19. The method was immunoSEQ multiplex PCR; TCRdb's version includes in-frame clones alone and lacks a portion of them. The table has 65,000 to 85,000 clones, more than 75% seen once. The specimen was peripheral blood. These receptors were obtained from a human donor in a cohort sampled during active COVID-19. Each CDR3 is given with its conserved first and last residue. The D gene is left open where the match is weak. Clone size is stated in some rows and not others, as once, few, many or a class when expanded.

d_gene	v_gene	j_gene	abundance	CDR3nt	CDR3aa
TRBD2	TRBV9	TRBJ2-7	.	TGTGCCAGCAGCGGGCTAGCGGGGTACGAGCAGTACTTC	CASSGLAGYEQYF
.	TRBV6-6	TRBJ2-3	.	TGTGCCAGCAGTCGATCGACCGGCGGGGGCACAGATACGCAGTATTTT	CASSRSTGGGTDTQYF
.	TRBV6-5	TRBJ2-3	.	TGTGCCAGCAGTTACCGTCCAGGGACAGATACGCAGTATTTT	CASSYRPGTDTQYF
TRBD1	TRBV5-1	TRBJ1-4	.	TGCGCCAGCAGCTACGGACAGGGACCTAATGAAAAACTGTTTTTT	CASSYGQGPNEKLFF
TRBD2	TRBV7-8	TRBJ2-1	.	TGTGCCAGCAGCTTAATAGCGGGGGATTACAATGAGCAGTTCTTC	CASSLIAGDYNEQFF
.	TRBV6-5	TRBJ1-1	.	TGTGCCAGCAGCCCACGGGACTCACGGTCAGCTTTCTTT	CASSPRDSRSAFF
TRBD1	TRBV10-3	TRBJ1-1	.	TGTGCCGCGGGACAGGGAATGAACACTGAAGCTTTCTTT	CAAGQGMNTEAFF
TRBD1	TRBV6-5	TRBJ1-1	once	TGTGCCAGCAGTCAGACAGGGGACACTGAAGCTTTCTTT	CASSQTGDTEAFF
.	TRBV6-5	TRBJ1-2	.	TGTGCCAGCAATAGACAGTACTATGGCTACACCTTC	CASNRQYYGYTF
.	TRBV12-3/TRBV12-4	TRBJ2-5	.	TGTGCCAGCGGGCAGGTTAGATTAGAGACCCAGTACTTC	CASGQVRLETQYF
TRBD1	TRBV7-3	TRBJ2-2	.	TGTGCCAGCAGCCGGACAGGGCAAGGAGGCACCGGGGAGCTGTTTTTT	CASSRTGQGGTGELFF
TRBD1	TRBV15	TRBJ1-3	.	TGTGCCACCAGCAGAGGACAGGGCGCTGGAAACACCATATATTTT	CATSRGQGAGNTIYF
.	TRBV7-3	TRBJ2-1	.	TGTGCCAGCAGCTTAGGGGCAGGGAAGGATGAGCAGTTCTTC	CASSLGAGKDEQFF
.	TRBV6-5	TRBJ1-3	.	TGTGCCAGCAGTTACTCGGCTCAGGGCCGGGGAAACACCATATATTTT	CASSYSAQGRGNTIYF
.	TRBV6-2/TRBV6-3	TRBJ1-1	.	TGTGCCAGCAGTTACTCAGGGCGGGGGGCGAAGATGGAAGCTTTCTTT	CASSYSGRGAKMEAFF
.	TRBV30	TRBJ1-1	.	TGTGCCTGGGAACAGGGAATAAACACTGAAGCTTTCTTT	CAWEQGINTEAFF